The 4 T cell receptor beta chains below were found in one sample sequenced in a study of Ad26.COV2.S vaccination and SARS-CoV-2 variants. Some clones are missing from TCRdb's copy, which holds only in-frame ones; the method was immunoSEQ multiplex PCR. The repertoire holds 300,000 to 350,000 clones, with roughly 80% as singletons. Sample treatment: around 19 received Ad26.COV2.S at low or high dose, single or two shots; roughly 5 received placebo; per-sample allocation not given. The samples were gathered on day 63 after the first injection of vaccine or placebo. Material: peripheral blood, obtained in a trial of Ad26.COV2.S vaccine versus placebo. These receptors were collected from a person aged 18-65 years who received the Ad26.COV2.S COVID-19 vaccine or a placebo.

V gene TRBV28 combines with J gene TRBJ1-4; D gene uncertain. V lost 5 bases and J 14 bases, leaving 12 bases between the germline ends. From germline, CDR1 is MDHEN and CDR2 SYDVKM. The CDR3 runs to 11 residues. CDR3 protein: CASSDLRGLFF. In DNA form, the CDR3 reads TGTGCCAGCAGTGATTTGAGAGGGCTGTTTTTT.

The chain carries TRBV14 and TRBJ1-1; 7 bases align to TRBD1. In germline, CDR1 is SGHDN, CDR2 FVKESK. The CDR3 consists of 13 residues. V was pared by 4 bases and J by 4 bases, with 3 bases of the junction left unmatched. This CDR3 is CASSRDRATEAFF. CDR3 sequence (DNA): TGTGCCAGCAGCCGCGACAGGGCCACTGAAGCTTTCTTT. Based on the CDR3 plus reference TRBV14 and TRBJ1-1, the full variable domain is EAGVTQFPSHSVIEKGQTVTLRCDPISGHDNLYWYRRVMGKEIKFLLHFVKESKQDESGMPNNRFLAERTGGTYSTLKVQPAELEDSGVYFCASSRDRATEAFFGQGTRLTVV.

This sequence joins TRBV18 and TRBJ1-1; tentative D call: TRBD1 (6 bases). CDR3 length: 14 residues. The germline V and J ends were trimmed by 3 bases and 8 bases, with 16 bases remaining between them. Germline CDR1 reads KGHSH; CDR2 reads LQKENI. The CDR3 DNA follows: TGTGCCAGCTCACCGTCGGGGGGCCCGGAGGAAGCTTTCTTT. Translated: CASSPSGGPEEAFF.

J is TRBJ2-5 and V is TRBV7-9, with 10 nucleotides matching TRBD2. The CDR3 consists of 15 residues. Looked up from germline, CDR1 is SEHNR and CDR2 is FQNEAQ (reference sequence). Trimming removed 5 bases from V and 9 bases from J; junction bases left unmatched: 12. The CDR3 DNA follows: TGTGCCAGCAGCGCCACTAGCGGGATCTCGTCCCCCCAGTACTTC. Protein product: CASSATSGISSPQYF. The variable domain in full, with the rest retrieved from reference TRBV7-9 and TRBJ2-5, is DTGVSQNPRHKITKRGQNVTFRCDPISEHNRLYWYRQTLGQGPEFLTYFQNEAQLEKSRLLSDRFSAERPKGSFSTLEIQRTEQGDSAMYLCASSATSGISSPQYFGPGTRLLVL.